This T cell receptor (beta chain) appears in the sequencing data of a study of metastatic and nonmetastatic thyroid tumors. Study background: Malignant thyroid and benign thyroid patients provided blood and tumor or nodule tissue whose repertoires were compared. General observations from the study: Reportedly, malignant thyroid tumors had significantly higher TCR beta diversity than benign nodules, in blood and tumor.

As originally analysed: Clinicopathological groups supplied CDR3 differences that were used to build a distant-metastasis classifier for papillary thyroid cancer. TCRdb re-called the PCR reads with MiXCR. The V and J calls reflect TCRdb's pipeline rather than the authors' work. The sample includes about 46,000 clones, more than 20% of them seen just once. Patients were all untreated before their thyroid surgery. Note on this clone: Its specificity is not known.

This CDR3 is 14 amino acids long. From germline, CDR1 is DFQATT and CDR2 SNEGSKA (reference sequence). Trimming left V 6 bases short and J 3 bases short, with 16 bases between. This rearrangement joins TRBV20-1 to TRBJ2-3; D unresolved. The receptor was derived from a male donor with papillary thyroid cancer or a benign thyroid nodule (not recorded which). Some clones in this sample may be carry-over from other donors' samples. Sequenced sample: blood. CDR3 sequence (DNA): TGCAGTGCCCCGATATCGGGCCAGACAGATACGCAGTATTTT. This gives the protein CSAPISGQTDTQYF.